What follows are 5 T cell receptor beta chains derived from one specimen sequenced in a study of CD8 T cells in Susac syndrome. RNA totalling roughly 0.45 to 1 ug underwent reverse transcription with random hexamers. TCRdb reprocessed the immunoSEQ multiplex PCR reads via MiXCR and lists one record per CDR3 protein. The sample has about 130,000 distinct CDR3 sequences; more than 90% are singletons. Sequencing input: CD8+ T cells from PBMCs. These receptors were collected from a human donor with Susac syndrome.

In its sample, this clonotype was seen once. The CDR3 reads CASRQTSGTPSGANVLTF. In DNA, the CDR3 is TGCGCCAGCCGTCAGACTAGCGGAACGCCCTCTGGGGCCAACGTCCTGACTTTC. This rearrangement joins TRBV5-1 to TRBJ2-6, with 9 bases that match TRBD2. This CDR3 is 18 amino acids long. CDR1 is SGHRS and CDR2 is YFSETQ in the germline V gene. V lost 7 bases and J lost 0; bases outside the gene matches: 11.

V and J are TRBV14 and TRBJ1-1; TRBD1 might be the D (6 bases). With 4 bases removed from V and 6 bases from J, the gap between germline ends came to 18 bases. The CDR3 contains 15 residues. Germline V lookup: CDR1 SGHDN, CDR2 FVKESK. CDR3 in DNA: TGTGCCAGCAGCCCTTACGGACAGAGAAGGGCTGAAGCTTTCTTT. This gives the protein CASSPYGQRRAEAFF.

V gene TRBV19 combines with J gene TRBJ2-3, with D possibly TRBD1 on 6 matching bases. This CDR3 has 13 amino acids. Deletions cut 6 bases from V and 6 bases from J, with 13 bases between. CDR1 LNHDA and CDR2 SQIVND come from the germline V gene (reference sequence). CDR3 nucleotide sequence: TGTGCCAGTAGCGGATGGGGGCGGGATACGCAGTATTTT. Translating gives CASSGWGRDTQYF.

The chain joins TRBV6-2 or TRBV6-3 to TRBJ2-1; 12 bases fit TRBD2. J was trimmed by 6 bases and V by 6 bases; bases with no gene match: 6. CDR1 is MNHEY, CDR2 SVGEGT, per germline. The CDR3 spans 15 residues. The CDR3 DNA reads TGTGCCAGCAGCCCGACTAGCGGGAGACGCAATGAGCAGTTCTTC. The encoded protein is CASSPTSGRRNEQFF.

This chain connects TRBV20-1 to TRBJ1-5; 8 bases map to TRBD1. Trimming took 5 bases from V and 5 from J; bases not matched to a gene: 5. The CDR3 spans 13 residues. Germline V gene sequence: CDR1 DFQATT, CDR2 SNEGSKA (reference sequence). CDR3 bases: TGCAGTGCTGCCGGACAGGGCCATCAGCCCCAGCATTTT. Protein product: CSAAGQGHQPQHF.